This entry features one TCR beta chain sequence. This entry is derived from a study of post-analysis software for immune sequencing data. About the study: The disease courses covered relapsing-remitting, secondary progressive and progressive-relapsing multiple sclerosis.

Prepared TCR beta cDNA libraries contained unique molecular identifiers. A population of 1 to 10 million T cells gave rise to approximately 530,000 cDNA molecules. In TCRdb, the PCR reads were re-called with MiXCR into one record per CDR3 protein. The sample yields about half a million distinct CDR3 sequences, 45% seen once. Sequenced sample: blood. The sequence was obtained from a girl aged 10 to 17 with multiple sclerosis.

For the CDR3, the DNA is TGCAGCGTTAACCTACGACTAACCACGAACACAGATACGCAGTATTTT. This gives the protein CSVNLRLTTNTDTQYF. This chain links TRBV29-1 with TRBJ2-3; maybe TRBD2 (5 bases). The CDR3 loop spans 16 amino acids. Germline CDR1 and CDR2: SQVTM and ANQGSEA. V was shortened by 5 bases and J by 2 bases, with 20 bases between the two germline ends.